The 23 T cell receptor beta chains in this list originate from one sample, sequenced in a study of glioma-infiltrating T cells after dendritic cell vaccination. Clones were read by immunoSEQ multiplex PCR, and TCRdb kept only the in-frame ones, dropping some. The sample holds about 20,000 clones, approximately 79% seen once. This sample comprised blood, obtained before dendritic cell vaccination. The receptors were gathered from a human donor with glioblastoma.

This sequence joins TRBV7-9 and TRBJ2-5, with 11 bases aligning to TRBD2. Germline loops: CDR1 SEHNR, CDR2 FQNEAQ (reference sequence). The V and J ends lost 5 bases and 2 bases, in that order; junction bases with no gene match: 13. The CDR3 is 18 amino acids. The CDR3 nucleotides are TGTGCCAGCAGCCCCCGCGCAGGCCGGACTAGCGGGCAAGAGACCCAGTACTTC. Its protein product is CASSPRAGRTSGQETQYF. The whole variable domain, filled in from reference TRBV7-9 and TRBJ2-5, reads DTGVSQNPRHKITKRGQNVTFRCDPISEHNRLYWYRQTLGQGPEFLTYFQNEAQLEKSRLLSDRFSAERPKGSFSTLEIQRTEQGDSAMYLCASSPRAGRTSGQETQYFGPGTRLLVL.

The rearrangement uses TRBV10-3 and TRBJ2-1; D is perhaps TRBD2 (6 bases). The V gene's germline CDR1 is ENHRY and CDR2 SYGVKD. The V and J ends lost 7 bases and 4 bases respectively, with 17 bases between them. The CDR3 runs to 15 residues. CDR3 region: CAIMVAGLLYNEQFF. The CDR3 DNA reads TGTGCCATCATGGTCGCAGGACTATTGTACAATGAGCAGTTCTTC.

The chain joins TRBV6-4 to TRBJ2-2, with 10 bases lining up with TRBD1. V was pared by 2 bases and J by 6 bases, with 0 bases of the junction left unmatched. This CDR3 has 14 amino acids. From germline, CDR1 is MRHNA and CDR2 SNTAGT. CDR3 sequence (DNA): TGTGCCAGCAGTGACGGGACAGGGGCCGGGGAGCTGTTTTTT. As protein: CASSDGTGAGELFF.

The chain joins TRBV6-1 to TRBJ2-7; D ambiguous. Germline V gene data show CDR1 as MNHNS and CDR2 as SASEGT. V was shortened by 4 bases and J by 2 bases, with 21 bases between the two germline ends. The CDR3 runs 17 residues. The DNA for the CDR3 is TGTGCCAGCAGTGCAAAATGGTGGAGACGAGCTACCTACGAGCAGTACTTC. It yields the protein CASSAKWWRRATYEQYF.

This chain links TRBV7-9 with TRBJ1-1, with TRBD1 matching 8 bases. V was pared by 4 bases and J by 5 bases, with 6 bases of the junction left unmatched. The V gene's germline CDR1 is SEHNR and CDR2 FQNEAQ (reference sequence). The CDR3 consists of 14 residues. In nucleotides, the CDR3 is TGTGCCAGCAGCTCTCGGGACAGGTGGACTGAAGCTTTCTTT. Amino acid sequence: CASSSRDRWTEAFF.

This chain uses TRBV19 with TRBJ2-1; no clear D gene. The CDR3 is 15 amino acids. The germline V gene encodes CDR1 LNHDA and CDR2 SQIVND (reference sequence). The V and J ends lost 1 base and 5 bases respectively, with 12 bases between them. This CDR3 is CASSIGWARNNEQFF. The CDR3 region has the DNA TGTGCCAGTAGTATAGGGTGGGCCAGAAACAATGAGCAGTTCTTC.

V and J are TRBV7-3 and TRBJ2-5, with a weak D call TRBD2 (6 bases). Germline lookup yields CDR1 SGHTA and CDR2 FQGTGA. Trimming removed 7 bases at V and 3 bases at J, with 15 bases between. CDR3 size: 14 residues. In DNA form, the CDR3 reads TGTGCCAGCACTAACACGGCGGGGAAAGAGACCCAGTACTTC. It encodes CASTNTAGKETQYF.

This clone was seen only once. This chain uses TRBV14 with TRBJ2-7, with 9 bases lining up with TRBD1. V shed 0 bases, J shed 5 bases, and the junction held 11 bases outside the gene matches. The V gene's germline CDR1 is SGHDN and CDR2 FVKESK. The CDR3 contains 17 residues. The CDR3 region has the DNA TGTGCCAGCAGCCAAGATTGGCAACAGGGGGCCAAAAACGAGCAGTACTTC. Translated, it gives CASSQDWQQGAKNEQYF.

The chain recombines TRBV28 with TRBJ2-1; the D gene is possibly TRBD2 (6 bases). Germline V lookup: CDR1 MDHEN, CDR2 SYDVKM. V lost 3 bases, J lost 2 bases, and 17 bases lay in between. The CDR3 contains 17 residues. This chain's CDR3 is CASSFAAGGPPYNEQFF. CDR3 nucleotide sequence: TGTGCCAGCAGTTTTGCCGCCGGAGGGCCCCCCTACAATGAGCAGTTCTTC. Filled out from reference TRBV28 and TRBJ2-1, the complete variable domain reads DVKVTQSSRYLVKRTGEKVFLECVQDMDHENMFWYRQDPGLGLRLIYFSYDVKMKEKGDIPEGYSVSREKKERFSLILESASTNQTSMYLCASSFAAGGPPYNEQFFGPGTRLTVL.

This rearrangement joins TRBV5-4 to TRBJ2-1; D possibly corresponds to TRBD1 (6 bases). V lost 5 bases, J lost 10 bases, and 16 bases lay in between. The CDR3 is made up of 13 amino acids. In germline, CDR1 is SGHNT, CDR2 YYREEE (reference sequence). The CDR3 DNA is TGTGCCAGCAGTCACCAGGACAGCTCAGAGCAGTTCTTC. This encodes CASSHQDSSEQFF. Combining the CDR3 with reference TRBV5-4 and TRBJ2-1 gives the whole variable domain ETGVTQSPTHLIKTRGQQVTLRCSSQSGHNTVSWYQQALGQGPQFIFQYYREEENGRGNFPPRFSGLQFPNYSSELNVNALELDDSALYLCASSHQDSSEQFFGPGTRLTVL.

The V gene is TRBV7-9, the J gene TRBJ2-5; TRBD2 is a possible D gene (5 bases). CDR1 and CDR2 (germline): SEHNR, FQNEAQ (reference sequence). The V gene lost 0 bases and the J gene lost 5 bases, with 13 bases spanning the gap. This CDR3 is 15 amino acids long. The CDR3 protein is CASSLATAGWETQYF. In nucleotides, the CDR3 is TGTGCCAGCAGCTTAGCGACGGCGGGTTGGGAGACCCAGTACTTC.

This clone showed up just a few times. The chain has TRBV4-1 and TRBJ1-1, with D maybe TRBD1 (5 bases). With 4 bases removed from V and 3 bases from J, the gap between germline ends came to 9 bases. Germline loops: CDR1 MGHRA, CDR2 YSYEKL. This CDR3 contains 13 residues. CDR3: CASSRGGDTEAFF. DNA of the CDR3: TGCGCCAGCAGCCGGGGGGGGGACACTGAAGCTTTCTTT.

The table lists this clone with a count of one. The gene calls are TRBV7-2 and TRBJ2-2; tentative D call: TRBD2 (7 bases). V was clipped by 5 bases and J by 5 bases, with 9 bases between them. Germline CDR1 is SGHTA and CDR2 is FQGNSA. The length of the CDR3 is 13 residues. The CDR3 reads CASSEGGTGELFF. CDR3 DNA sequence: TGTGCCAGCAGCGAGGGGGGGACCGGGGAGCTGTTTTTT.

In its sample, this clone was seen once. The chain has TRBV7-2 and TRBJ1-4, with 9 bases fitting TRBD1. Germline trimming cut 5 bases from V and 8 bases from J; bases unmatched to any gene: 6. Germline-derived CDR1 and CDR2 are SGHTA and FQGNSA. CDR3 size: 14 residues. DNA of the CDR3: TGTGCCAGCAGCCCGGGACAGGGAGGCGAAAAACTGTTTTTT. Its protein product is CASSPGQGGEKLFF.

V usage is TRBV10-3 and J usage is TRBJ2-7; 9 bases match TRBD1. This CDR3 has 15 amino acids. Germline trimming cut 5 bases from V and 3 bases from J; bases unmatched to any gene: 8. CDR1 ENHRY and CDR2 SYGVKD come from the germline V gene. The CDR3: CAISYLRDRDYEQYF. The DNA for the CDR3 is TGTGCCATCAGTTACCTCCGGGACAGGGACTACGAGCAGTACTTC.

This sequence joins TRBV6-1 and TRBJ2-1; 8 nucleotides agree with TRBD2. The CDR3 contains 15 residues. Germline CDR1 is MNHNS and CDR2 is SASEGT. The V gene end was trimmed by 7 bases and the J gene end by 0 bases; junction bases not matched to a gene: 5. CDR3 loop: CASTLLADSYNEQFF. CDR3 nucleotide sequence: TGTGCCAGCACGCTACTAGCGGACTCCTACAATGAGCAGTTCTTC.

This clone showed up just a few times. V and J are TRBV11-2 and TRBJ1-3; weak D call: TRBD1 (5 bases). V gave up 5 bases and J gave up 2 bases, with 13 bases separating them. This CDR3 has 15 amino acids. Germline lookup yields CDR1 SGHAT and CDR2 FQNNGV. CDR3 residues: CASSRTAGTGNTIYF. CDR3 in DNA: TGTGCCAGCAGCCGAACCGCAGGGACTGGAAACACCATATATTTT.

This chain uses TRBV4-1 with TRBJ1-5; a possible D gene is TRBD1 (5 bases). The germline CDR1 and CDR2 sequences are MGHRA and YSYEKL. This CDR3 comprises 17 residues. V was trimmed by 3 bases and J by 1 base, leaving 16 bases between them. The CDR3 DNA reads TGCGCCAGCAGCCACTGGGTAAGGGGCCACAGCAATCAGCCCCAGCATTTT. As protein: CASSHWVRGHSNQPQHF.

V and J are TRBV7-2 and TRBJ2-7; D gene ambiguous. V lost 1 base, J lost 0 bases, and 10 bases lay in between. CDR1 is SGHTA and CDR2 is FQGNSA in the germline V gene. The CDR3 has 15 residues. This chain's CDR3 is CASSLEVWSSYEQYF. CDR3 nucleotide sequence: TGTGCCAGCAGCTTAGAGGTCTGGAGCTCCTACGAGCAGTACTTC.

This clone was observed a single time. The chain couples TRBV5-1 to TRBJ2-5, with D possibly matching TRBD1 (6 bases). Germline lookup yields CDR1 SGHRS and CDR2 YFSETQ. Trimming stripped 4 bases from V and 2 bases from J, with 9 bases between. This CDR3 comprises 13 residues. The CDR3 protein is CASSVQGQETQYF. CDR3 sequence (DNA): TGCGCCAGCAGCGTGCAGGGGCAAGAGACCCAGTACTTC.

The chain recombines TRBV5-1 with TRBJ2-7; 7 positions agree with TRBD1. The CDR3 has 15 amino acids. Germline V gene sequence: CDR1 SGHRS, CDR2 YFSETQ. V trimming: 0 bases; J trimming: 2 bases; junction bases outside the gene matches: 5. The CDR3 DNA reads TGCGCCAGCAGCTTGGACAGGGGACCCACCTACGAGCAGTACTTC. Its translation: CASSLDRGPTYEQYF.

The J gene is TRBJ2-3, the V gene TRBV9, with 7 nucleotides matching TRBD2. J lost 1 base, V lost 4 bases, and 6 bases had no gene match. Germline values: CDR1 SGDLS, CDR2 YYNGEE. The length of the CDR3 is 15 residues. The CDR3 DNA sequence: TGTGCCAGCAGCCAACGAACTAGCGGCACAGATACGCAGTATTTT. Amino acids: CASSQRTSGTDTQYF.

The chain recombines TRBV4-3 with TRBJ1-5; possibly TRBD1 for D (6 bases). CDR3 length: 14 amino acids. Germline lookup yields CDR1 LGHNA and CDR2 YSLEER. The germline V and J ends were trimmed by 5 bases and 10 bases, with 18 bases remaining between them. CDR3 amino acids: CASSSDRGARPQHF. The DNA for the CDR3 is TGCGCCAGCAGCTCAGATCGGGGGGCTAGACCCCAGCATTTT.